This TCR beta chain is drawn from a study of Tregs in tolerant kidney transplant recipients. V was shortened by 0 bases and J by 6 bases, with 14 bases between the two germline ends. Per the germline V gene, CDR1 is PRHDT and CDR2 is FYEKMQ (reference sequence). The CDR3 is made up of 15 amino acids. Some clones are missing from TCRdb's copy, which holds only in-frame ones; the method was immunoSEQ multiplex PCR. The sample holds approximately 50,000 clones. Worth noting for this clone: Read data end 3 residues before the CDR3 end; the end is taken from the germline J gene.

Here the sequenced sample was CD4+ T cells from blood, taken before the transplant. The rearrangement joins TRBV13 to TRBJ1-2; unclear D gene. The sequence came from a human donor who received a combined kidney and bone marrow transplant. The CDR3 spells CASSLGSLAANGYTF. CDR3 bases read: TGTGCCAGCAGCTTAGGGTCCCTAGCGGCGAATGGC.